This entry is about one T cell receptor beta chain. The target antigen is unknown. This CDR3 is also generated by other DNA sequences in the sample. These data originate in a study of Ad26.COV2.S vaccination and SARS-CoV-2 variants. Study as a whole: Enrollment placed the donor in the COV1001 Ad26.COV2.S trial arm. Study-wide findings and caveats: Comparable non-spike TCR breadth was observed in vaccine and placebo recipients.

The treatment was: roughly 19 received Ad26.COV2.S at low or high dose, single or two shots; 5 received placebo; per-sample allocation not given. All samples were drawn on day 63, counting from the first vaccine or placebo injection. The repertoire was sequenced with immunoSEQ multiplex PCR; TCRdb's copy has only in-frame clones and lacks some. The data contain over 450,000 clones, 80% to 90% of them seen just once; the ten biggest clones take up about 1.5%. The V end was cut by 2 bases, the J end by 3 bases, with 2 bases between. The CDR3 totals 11 residues. This chain links TRBV12-3 or TRBV12-4 with TRBJ2-7; D not certain. The sequencing here drew on peripheral blood, taken in a trial of Ad26.COV2.S vaccine versus placebo. The sequence was obtained from a person between 18 and 65 years old who received the Ad26.COV2.S COVID-19 vaccine or a placebo. The DNA for the CDR3 is TGTGCCAGCAGTTTACTCTACGAGCAGTACTTC. It yields the protein CASSLLYEQYF.